This paragraph covers one TCR beta chain sequence. Its antigen is not identified. During its preparation, the TCRbeta library received unique molecular identifiers. TCRdb fed the PCR reads into MiXCR, producing one record per CDR3 protein. The repertoire consists of about 78,000 distinct CDR3 sequences, with roughly 13% occurring once and the leading ten covering 25% to 30%. The data stem from a study of T-cell reconstitution after alpha-beta-depleted transplantation in children. The V and J ends lost 1 base and 11 bases, in that order; junction bases with no gene match: 16. The CDR3 totals 18 residues. Germline lookup yields CDR1 KGHDR and CDR2 SFDVKD. Study-level points and caveats: Some patients' high day-60 TCRbeta diversity was attributed to recipient cells surviving conditioning. Reportedly, only several hundred clones from non-depleted graft cells drove alpha-beta T-cell counts at about two months. Fresh T-cell production supplied most of the T-cell counts and diversity seen one year after transplant.

The source is a male patient aged 2-15 years who had a stem cell transplant for acute lymphoblastic leukemia, so the T cells may come from the graft donor. The sample here was PBMCs, mostly from graft donor cells, taken 180 days after TCRalphabeta/CD19-depleted stem cell transplant. The chain couples TRBV24-1 to TRBJ2-5, with 12 positions matching TRBD1. The CDR3, as DNA: TGTGCCACCAGTGATTTAGGAGCCGGGACAGGGGGCTACAATGAGCAGTACTTC. Translation: CATSDLGAGTGGYNEQYF.